This T cell receptor beta chain comes out of a study of blood T cell repertoires in COVID-19. Study context: PBMCs, B-cell-depleted T cells, or T cells were the source of the cDNA or gDNA that made up the material.

The assay was immunoSEQ multiplex PCR, and TCRdb's table has in-frame clones only and misses some. This sample has roughly 40,000 clones, with 79% found just once. Trimming left V 4 bases short and J 5 bases short, with 18 bases between. CDR3 length: 15 amino acids. Germline V CDR1 and CDR2: SGHNT, YYREEE (reference sequence). The chain is built from TRBV5-4 and TRBJ2-5; TRBD2 might be the D (6 bases). The receptor was derived from a woman of 80 years or more with acute or convalescent COVID-19. Sample: peripheral blood. CDR3 nucleotide sequence: TGTGCCAGCAGCATGCAGGCGGGAATGTTGGAGACCCAGTACTTC. Protein sequence: CASSMQAGMLETQYF.